These 28 T cell receptor beta chains originate from one sample sequenced in a study of spatial heterogeneity in lung cancer. Time point in this sample: sample taken at primary tumor resection. Material for sequencing was whole RNA from tumor, nontumor lung or frozen PBMC, left unsorted. MiXCR, applied by TCRdb to the 5' RACE reads, yields one record per CDR3 protein. Here the sample spans roughly 6,900 distinct CDR3 sequences, 5% to 6% being singletons. Sequencing was performed on normal lung tissue next to the tumor, taken at surgery. These receptors were collected from a female donor with early-stage non-small cell lung cancer.

This clonotype has at least ten counts. The library was prepared for alpha chains; this beta chain is a stray read, so its frequency means little. V is TRBV28 and J is TRBJ2-3; TRBD2 aligns across 8 bases. CDR3 length: 16 residues. With 6 bases clipped from V and 4 bases from J, the junction kept 12 bases outside the gene matches. The germline CDR1 and CDR2 sequences are MDHEN and SYDVKM. CDR3: CASSLRTGGPADTQYF. CDR3 nucleotide sequence: TGTGCCAGCAGCTTACGCACGGGAGGGCCAGCAGATACGCAGTATTTT. The variable domain in full, with the rest retrieved from reference TRBV28 and TRBJ2-3, is DVKVTQSSRYLVKRTGEKVFLECVQDMDHENMFWYRQDPGLGLRLIYFSYDVKMKEKGDIPEGYSVSREKKERFSLILESASTNQTSMYLCASSLRTGGPADTQYFGPGTRLTVL.

This clonotype is classed as medium-sized. This beta chain came through as a stray read in a library set up for alpha chains, and its size says little. The chain recombines TRBV6-5 with TRBJ2-1; D perhaps matches TRBD1 (5 bases). The CDR3 spans 16 residues. Trimming shortened V by 6 bases and J by 0 bases, and 15 bases separated the two germline ends. Germline values: CDR1 MNHEY, CDR2 SVGAGI. The CDR3 nucleotides read TGTGCCAGCAGCAACTACGGGCAGGGCTCCTACAATGAGCAGTTCTTC. Its protein is CASSNYGQGSYNEQFF.

On this clonotype: Being one base from a much bigger clone, this may be a read error. Without the conserved terminal phenylalanine or tryptophan, this CDR3 likely stems from a read error. The library was built for alpha chains, so this beta chain is an off-target read and its size means little. The chain carries TRBV4-1 and TRBJ2-5; the match to TRBD2 covers 9 bases. CDR3 length equals 15 residues. In germline, CDR1 is MGHRA, CDR2 YSYEKL. The J segment lost 3 bases and the V segment lost 4 bases, leaving 6 bases of the junction unmatched. CDR3 in amino acids: CASSLAGGPEETQYL. The CDR3 nucleotides are TGCGCCAGCAGCCTCGCGGGAGGGCCGGAAGAGACCCAGTACCTC.

This clonotype came up many times. The library was prepared for alpha chains; this beta chain is a stray read, so its frequency means little. The chain uses TRBV18 and TRBJ2-6, with no clear D. CDR1 and CDR2 (germline): KGHSH, LQKENI. The length of the CDR3 is 16 residues. Between the trimmed V and J ends, which lost 5 bases and 0 bases, there was a span of 11 bases. CDR3 loop: CASSESGYSGANVLTF. CDR3 bases: TGTGCCAGCTCAGAGTCGGGTTACTCTGGGGCCAACGTCCTGACTTTC. Complete variable domain (other parts from reference TRBV18 and TRBJ2-6): NAGVMQNPRHLVRRRGQEARLRCSPMKGHSHVYWYRQLPEEGLKFMVYLQKENIIDESGMPKERFSAEFPKEGPSILRIQQVVRGDSAAYFCASSESGYSGANVLTFGAGSRLTVL.

The sample holds a few counts of this clonotype. With the library built for alpha chains, this beta chain is off target and its frequency is not meaningful. This rearrangement joins TRBV20-1 to TRBJ1-5, with D hard to call. The germline V and J ends were trimmed by 1 base and 4 bases, with 11 bases remaining between them. This CDR3 region has 14 residues. Looked up from germline, CDR1 is DFQATT and CDR2 is SNEGSKA (reference sequence). CDR3 DNA: TGCAGTGCTAGAGTCGGTGGAGAGAATCAGCCCCAGCATTTT. The encoded protein is CSARVGGENQPQHF.

By its share, this clonotype is medium-sized. This beta chain represents an off-target read in a library built for alpha chains; its size is of limited meaning. The chain couples TRBV5-1 to TRBJ2-1; 7 nucleotides line up with TRBD2. The CDR3 has 15 amino acids. Germline V gene data show CDR1 as SGHRS and CDR2 as YFSETQ. V was pared by 5 bases and J by 2 bases, with 7 bases of the junction left unmatched. The CDR3 coding sequence is TGCGCCAGCAGGGCGGCGGGAGATCCCTACAATGAGCAGTTCTTC. Translated: CASRAAGDPYNEQFF.

This clonotype qualifies as medium-sized. A library prepared for alpha chains yielded this beta chain as an off-target read; its size is of little meaning. V gene TRBV9 combines with J gene TRBJ2-5, with a weak D call TRBD2 (6 bases). Trimming took 0 bases from V and 0 from J, leaving 9 bases between them. The CDR3 consists of 15 residues. From germline, CDR1 is SGDLS and CDR2 YYNGEE. The DNA of the CDR3 is TGTGCCAGCAGCGTAGAGCCTAGCGACCAAGAGACCCAGTACTTC. This gives the protein CASSVEPSDQETQYF.

At least ten counts were recorded for this clonotype. Since the library was made to target alpha chains, this beta chain is a stray read and its abundance is not meaningful. The V call is TRBV11-2, the J call TRBJ2-1; no clear D gene. Looked up from germline, CDR1 is SGHAT and CDR2 is FQNNGV. CDR3 length: 15 amino acids. Trimming shortened V by 1 base and J by 0 bases, and 7 bases separated the two germline ends. The CDR3 spells CASSLGRSSYNEQFF. The CDR3 region has the DNA TGTGCCAGCAGCTTAGGGCGTTCCTCCTACAATGAGCAGTTCTTC.

This clonotype ranks as large. This beta chain represents an off-target read in a library built for alpha chains; its size is of limited meaning. The gene calls are TRBV9 and TRBJ2-1, with D maybe TRBD1 (6 bases). The V and J ends lost 4 bases and 9 bases respectively, with 11 bases between them. CDR3 length: 12 amino acids. Per the germline V gene, CDR1 is SGDLS and CDR2 is YYNGEE. DNA for the CDR3: TGTGCCAGCAGCCCAGGGGACGGTGAGCAGTTCTTC. Its translation: CASSPGDGEQFF.

This clonotype is categorized as medium-sized (0.01 to 0.1%). Since the library was made to target alpha chains, this beta chain is a stray read and its abundance is not meaningful. The chain couples TRBV30 to TRBJ2-4; maybe TRBD1 (6 bases). Trimming stripped 5 bases from V and 1 base from J, with 15 bases between. The germline gives CDR1 GTSNPN, CDR2 SVGIG (reference sequence). This CDR3 contains 15 residues. CDR3: CAWEDPGQAKNIQYF. The CDR3 coding sequence is TGTGCCTGGGAGGACCCCGGACAGGCCAAAAACATTCAGTACTTC.

There are a few counts of this clonotype. Little can be read into the size of this beta chain, an off-target read in a library designed for alpha chains. This chain links TRBV6-4 with TRBJ2-1; D remains unclear. The CDR3 loop spans 13 amino acids. CDR1 is MRHNA and CDR2 is SNTAGT in the germline V gene. V lost 0 bases to trimming and J lost 6 bases, with 6 bases between them. The DNA of the CDR3 is TGTGCCAGCAGTGACTCAAGCGTCAATGAGCAGTTCTTC. This encodes CASSDSSVNEQFF.

There are a few counts of this clonotype. The library was designed around alpha chains, so this beta chain is a stray read whose abundance carries little weight. This chain links TRBV2 with TRBJ1-1; unclear D gene. Germline CDR1 and CDR2: SNHLY and FYNNEI. This CDR3 is 14 amino acids long. V lost 6 bases, J lost 4 bases, and 15 bases lay in between. The CDR3 region is CASSDRAGFTEAFF. DNA of the CDR3: TGTGCCAGCAGCGACCGCGCAGGTTTCACTGAAGCTTTCTTT. The whole variable domain, filled in from reference TRBV2 and TRBJ1-1, reads EPEVTQTPSHQVTQMGQEVILRCVPISNHLYFYWYRQILGQKVEFLVSFYNNEISEKSEIFDDQFSVERPDGSNFTLKIRSTKLEDSAMYFCASSDRAGFTEAFFGQGTRLTVV.

Many counts were recorded for this clonotype. The library was built for alpha chains, so this beta chain is an off-target read and its size means little. This chain connects TRBV18 to TRBJ1-5; D uncertain. The CDR3 consists of 15 residues. The germline V gene encodes CDR1 KGHSH and CDR2 LQKENI. V was shortened by 0 bases and J by 1 base, with 7 bases between the two germline ends. The CDR3 DNA follows: TGTGCCAGCTCACCACCCGGGGAGAGCAATCAGCCCCAGCATTTT. This sequence encodes CASSPPGESNQPQHF.

This clonotype is medium-sized (0.01 to 0.1%). This beta chain is a stray read from a library made for alpha chains; its abundance is not meaningful. The rearrangement links TRBV28 to TRBJ1-2, with a possible D match to TRBD1 (5 bases). Germline lookup yields CDR1 MDHEN and CDR2 SYDVKM. The CDR3 is 16 amino acids. V was clipped by 2 bases and J by 0 bases, with 13 bases between them. CDR3 loop: CASSLSEGSANYGYTF. The CDR3 DNA reads as TGTGCCAGCAGTTTAAGCGAGGGGAGCGCTAACTATGGCTACACCTTC.

This clonotype was seen many times. The library was prepared for alpha chains; this beta chain is a stray read, so its frequency means little. The gene calls are TRBV7-2 and TRBJ2-2; D is unclear. The germline V gene has CDR1 SGHTA and CDR2 FQGNSA. CDR3 length equals 12 residues. The V end was cut by 3 bases, the J end by 6 bases, with 5 bases between. CDR3 region: CASSFSAGELFF. The CDR3 DNA sequence: TGTGCCAGCAGCTTTTCCGCCGGGGAGCTGTTTTTT. The full variable domain, in which reference TRBV7-2 and TRBJ2-2 provide the parts outside the CDR3, is GAGVSQSPSNKVTEKGKDVELRCDPISGHTALYWYRQSLGQGLEFLIYFQGNSAPDKSGLPSDRFSAERTGGSVSTLTIQRTQQEDSAVYLCASSFSAGELFFGEGSRLTVL.

This clonotype was seen repeatedly, ten times or more. For a library built for alpha chains, this beta chain is a stray read; little rests on its size. V gene TRBV15 combines with J gene TRBJ1-5; the D is unclear. CDR1 is LNHNV and CDR2 is YYDKDF in the germline V gene (reference sequence). Trimming took 0 bases from V and 4 from J, leaving 10 bases between them. CDR3 length: 15 amino acids. CDR3: CATSRDGQPNQPQHF. The CDR3, as DNA: TGTGCCACCAGCAGAGATGGGCAGCCTAATCAGCCCCAGCATTTT.

As concerns this clonotype: This beta chain is an unintended read in a library built for alpha chains; its size means little. The V gene is TRBV12-3 or TRBV12-4, the J gene TRBJ2-5; D is ambiguous. The CDR3 runs 12 residues. V was cut by 4 bases and J by 4 bases, with 7 bases left in between. The CDR3 nucleotides read TGTGCCAGCAGTTACTCCATAGAGACCCAGTACTTC. It yields the protein CASSYSIETQYF.

This clonotype is judged medium-sized. This beta chain is off target for a library built for alpha chains, so its abundance means little. The rearrangement uses TRBV20-1 and TRBJ2-5; TRBD1 is a possible D gene (8 bases). V dropped 6 bases and J dropped 6 bases, with 17 bases sitting between them. This CDR3 region has 13 residues. Germline V gene data show CDR1 as DFQATT and CDR2 as SNEGSKA (reference sequence). DNA of the CDR3: TGCAGTGCAATAGACAGGGGAGGGAAGACCCAGTACTTC. This gives the protein CSAIDRGGKTQYF.

The sample holds many counts of this clonotype. In a library made to pick up alpha chains, this beta chain is a stray read with a size that means little. The chain combines TRBV7-2 with TRBJ2-5; D possibly corresponds to TRBD2 (6 bases). With 5 bases removed from V and 5 bases from J, the gap between germline ends came to 18 bases. This CDR3 is built from 15 residues. Germline CDR1 SGHTA, CDR2 FQGNSA. CDR3 residues: CASSGQEGTLETQYF. The CDR3 DNA reads TGTGCCAGCAGCGGGCAGGAGGGAACGTTGGAGACCCAGTACTTC.

This clonotype has ten or more counts. This beta chain is off target for a library built for alpha chains, so its abundance means little. The chain has TRBV18 and TRBJ1-1; 9 nucleotides align to TRBD1. CDR3 size: 14 residues. The germline CDR1 and CDR2 sequences are KGHSH and LQKENI. After removal of 3 bases from V and 2 bases from J, the junction contained 1 base not matched to a gene. In DNA, the CDR3 is TGTGCCAGCTCACCGGGACAGGGAAACACTGAAGCTTTCTTT. Its translation is CASSPGQGNTEAFF.

This clonotype has a handful of counts. This beta chain is an unintended read in a library built for alpha chains; its size means little. The V and J genes are TRBV6-1 and TRBJ1-4; 10 bases line up with TRBD1. V shed 8 bases, J shed 2 bases, and the junction held 5 bases outside the gene matches. The CDR3 runs to 15 residues. The germline CDR1 and CDR2 sequences are MNHNS and SASEGT. Written as DNA, the CDR3 is TGTGCCAGCCGGGACAGGGGTCTGACTAATGAAAAACTGTTTTTT. Protein sequence: CASRDRGLTNEKLFF.

As to this clonotype: A library made for alpha chains picked up this beta chain off target, so its size means little. This sequence joins TRBV20-1 and TRBJ2-5, with 10 nucleotides matching TRBD2. The J segment lost 8 bases and the V segment lost 3 bases, leaving 12 bases of the junction unmatched. The V gene's germline CDR1 is DFQATT and CDR2 SNEGSKA (reference sequence). The CDR3 is 15 residues long. The CDR3 region is CSARPGTSVSDTQYF. CDR3 DNA sequence: TGCAGTGCTAGGCCCGGGACTAGCGTTTCGGATACCCAGTACTTC.

This clonotype appeared many times. Found in a library prepared for alpha chains, this beta chain is an off-target read, and its abundance has little meaning. The V call is TRBV28, the J call TRBJ1-5, with a possible D match to TRBD1 (5 bases). Germline V gene sequence: CDR1 MDHEN, CDR2 SYDVKM. The CDR3 is made up of 16 amino acids. The germline V and J ends were trimmed by 4 bases and 6 bases, with 19 bases remaining between them. The CDR3 loop is CASSSPTVPRGQPQHF. In nucleotides, the CDR3 is TGTGCCAGCAGTTCCCCGACAGTACCGAGAGGTCAGCCCCAGCATTTT. The full variable domain, its missing parts supplied by reference TRBV28 and TRBJ1-5, is DVKVTQSSRYLVKRTGEKVFLECVQDMDHENMFWYRQDPGLGLRLIYFSYDVKMKEKGDIPEGYSVSREKKERFSLILESASTNQTSMYLCASSSPTVPRGQPQHFGDGTRLSIL.

This clonotype rates as medium-sized. This beta chain slipped into a library made for alpha chains as a stray read, so its size is not meaningful. The chain is built from TRBV18 and TRBJ1-5; D is uncertain. The CDR3 has 14 amino acids. Per germline, CDR1 KGHSH and CDR2 LQKENI. The V end lost 3 bases, the J end lost 7 bases, and 13 bases lay between the germline ends. The CDR3 DNA reads as TGTGCCAGCTCACCTAGATTCGAGGGCCAGCCCCAGCATTTT. It specifies CASSPRFEGQPQHF.

This clonotype was observed many times. The library was built for alpha chains, so this beta chain is an off-target read and its size means little. The genes are TRBV28 and TRBJ2-3, with D tentatively TRBD1 (5 bases). The CDR3 totals 14 residues. The V and J ends lost 2 bases and 4 bases respectively, with 10 bases between them. Germline values: CDR1 MDHEN, CDR2 SYDVKM. CDR3 residues: CASSLRGSADTQYF. CDR3 in DNA: TGTGCCAGCAGTTTAAGGGGAAGTGCAGATACGCAGTATTTT.

This clonotype ranks as medium-sized (0.01 to 0.1%). This beta chain slipped into a library made for alpha chains as a stray read, so its size is not meaningful. The chain employs TRBV10-3 and TRBJ1-4; D possibly corresponds to TRBD1 (5 bases). This CDR3 is built from 14 residues. Between the trimmed V and J ends, which lost 3 bases and 10 bases, there was a span of 15 bases. Germline V CDR1 and CDR2: ENHRY, SYGVKD. CDR3 DNA: TGTGCCATCAGTGAAGACAGAGAACCCCGAAAACTGTTTTTT. Protein: CAISEDREPRKLFF.

This clonotype came up many times. This beta chain turned up in a library designed for alpha chains; as an off-target read, its abundance says little. The chain joins TRBV2 to TRBJ2-3; TRBD2 matches at 11 bases. The length of the CDR3 is 16 residues. CDR1 and CDR2 from the germline V gene are SNHLY and FYNNEI. Trimming took 5 bases from V and 2 from J; bases not matched to a gene: 6. The CDR3 is CASSLLAGDVTDTQYF. In DNA form, the CDR3 reads TGTGCCAGCAGTCTACTAGCGGGGGACGTCACAGATACGCAGTATTTT.

This clonotype is categorized as medium-sized. This beta chain slipped into a library made for alpha chains as a stray read, so its size is not meaningful. J is TRBJ2-1 and V is TRBV3-1; D is undetermined. Trimming shortened V by 0 bases and J by 15 bases, and 15 bases separated the two germline ends. Germline V gene lookup returns CDR1 LGHDT and CDR2 YNNKEL (reference sequence). This CDR3 has 13 amino acids. The CDR3 is CASSQDVGYRRFF. The CDR3 DNA follows: TGTGCCAGCAGCCAAGATGTAGGTTACCGCAGGTTCTTC.